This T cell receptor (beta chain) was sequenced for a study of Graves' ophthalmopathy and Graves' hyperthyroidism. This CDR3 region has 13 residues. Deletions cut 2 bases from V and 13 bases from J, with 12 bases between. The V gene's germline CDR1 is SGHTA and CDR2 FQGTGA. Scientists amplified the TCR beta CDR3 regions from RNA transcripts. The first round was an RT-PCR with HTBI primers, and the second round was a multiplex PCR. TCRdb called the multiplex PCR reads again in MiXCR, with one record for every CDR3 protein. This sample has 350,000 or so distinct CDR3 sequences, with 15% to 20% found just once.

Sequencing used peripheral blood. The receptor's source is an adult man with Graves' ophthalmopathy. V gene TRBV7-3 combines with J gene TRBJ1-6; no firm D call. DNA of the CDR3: TGTGCCAGCAGCTTAGACCTCCGGACTCCCCTCCACTTT. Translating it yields CASSLDLRTPLHF. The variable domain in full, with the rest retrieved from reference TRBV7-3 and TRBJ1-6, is GAGVSQTPSNKVTEKGKYVELRCDPISGHTALYWYRQSLGQGPEFLIYFQGTGAADDSGLPNDRFFAVRPEGSVSTLKIQRTERGDSAVYLCASSLDLRTPLHFGNGTRLTVT.